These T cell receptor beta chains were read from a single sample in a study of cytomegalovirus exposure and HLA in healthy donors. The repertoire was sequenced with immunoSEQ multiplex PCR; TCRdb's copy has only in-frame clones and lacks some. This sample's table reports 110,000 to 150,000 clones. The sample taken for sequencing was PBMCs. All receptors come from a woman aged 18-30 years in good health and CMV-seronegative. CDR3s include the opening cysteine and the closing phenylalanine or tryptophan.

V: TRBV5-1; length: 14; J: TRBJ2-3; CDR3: CATRRGVSTDTQYF
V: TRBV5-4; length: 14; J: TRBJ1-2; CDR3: CASSSPDNNYGYTF
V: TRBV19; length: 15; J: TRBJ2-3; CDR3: CASSILAASLDTQYF
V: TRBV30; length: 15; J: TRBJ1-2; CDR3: CAWGKRRQTYGGYTF
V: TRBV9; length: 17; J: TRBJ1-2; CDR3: CASSVAQKGTGTYGYTF
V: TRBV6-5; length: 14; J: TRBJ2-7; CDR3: CASSESGSSYEQYF
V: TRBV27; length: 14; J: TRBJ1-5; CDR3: CASSWTGTRQPQHF
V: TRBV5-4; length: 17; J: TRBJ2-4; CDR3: CASSLAVQGLAKNIQYF
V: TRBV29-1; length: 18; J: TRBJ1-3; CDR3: CSVEDPIGGQSSGNTIYF
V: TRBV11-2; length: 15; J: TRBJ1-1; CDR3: CASSYYSGSETEAFF
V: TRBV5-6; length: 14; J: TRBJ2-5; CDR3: CASSAQGPQETQYF